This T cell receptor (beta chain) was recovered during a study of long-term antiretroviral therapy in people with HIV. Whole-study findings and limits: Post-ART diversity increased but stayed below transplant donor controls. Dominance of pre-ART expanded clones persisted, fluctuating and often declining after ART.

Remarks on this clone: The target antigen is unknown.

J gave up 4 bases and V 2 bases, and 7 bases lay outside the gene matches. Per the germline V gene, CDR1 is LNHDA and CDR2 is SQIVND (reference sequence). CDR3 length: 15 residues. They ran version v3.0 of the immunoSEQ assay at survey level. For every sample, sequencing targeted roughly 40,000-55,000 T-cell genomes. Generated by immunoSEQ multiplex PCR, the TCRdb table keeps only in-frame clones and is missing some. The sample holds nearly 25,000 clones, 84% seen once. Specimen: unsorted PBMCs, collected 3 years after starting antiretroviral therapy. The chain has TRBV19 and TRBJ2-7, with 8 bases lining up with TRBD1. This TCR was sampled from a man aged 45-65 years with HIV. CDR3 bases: TGTGCCAGTAGTATACCTGGACAGGGCGGGTACGAGCAGTACTTC. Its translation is CASSIPGQGGYEQYF.